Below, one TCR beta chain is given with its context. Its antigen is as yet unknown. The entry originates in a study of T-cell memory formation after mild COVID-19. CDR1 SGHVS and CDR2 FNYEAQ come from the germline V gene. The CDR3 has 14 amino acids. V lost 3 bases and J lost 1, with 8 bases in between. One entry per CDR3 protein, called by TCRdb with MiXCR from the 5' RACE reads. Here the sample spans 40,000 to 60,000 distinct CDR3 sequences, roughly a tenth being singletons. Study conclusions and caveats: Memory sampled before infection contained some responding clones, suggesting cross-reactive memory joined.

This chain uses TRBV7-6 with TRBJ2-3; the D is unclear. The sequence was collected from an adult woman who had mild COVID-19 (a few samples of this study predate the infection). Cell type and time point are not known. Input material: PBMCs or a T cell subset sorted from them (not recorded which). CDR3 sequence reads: CASSFGPGTDTQYF. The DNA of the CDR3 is TGTGCCAGCAGCTTCGGACCGGGCACAGATACGCAGTATTTT.